Presented here are 22 T cell receptor beta chains from one specimen sequenced in a study of sequential checkpoint blockade in melanoma. Clones were read by immunoSEQ multiplex PCR, and TCRdb kept only the in-frame ones, dropping some. The sample has about 10,000 clones; 60% to 85% are singletons. Treatment reported: randomized to nivolumab then ipilimumab (arm A) or the reverse (arm B). This specimen consisted of CD8+ T cells sorted from blood (inferred from file names), obtained from a patient given nivolumab and ipilimumab in sequence. These TCRs come from a human donor with melanoma.

V and J are TRBV7-3 and TRBJ2-7, with 11 bases identical to TRBD2. The CDR3 is made up of 15 amino acids. Trimming took 5 bases from V and 6 from J; bases not matched to a gene: 9. Germline-derived CDR1 and CDR2 are SGHTA and FQGTGA. DNA for the CDR3: TGTGCCAGCAGCCATTTAGCGGGGGGGCCAAGCGAGCAGTACTTC. It yields the protein CASSHLAGGPSEQYF.

V is TRBV4-1 and J is TRBJ2-7, with TRBD1 as a possible D gene (6 bases). Per germline, CDR1 MGHRA and CDR2 YSYEKL. The length of the CDR3 is 15 residues. V was trimmed by 4 bases and J by 2 bases, leaving 15 bases between them. The DNA for the CDR3 is TGCGCCAGCAGCCTCGAAGGGGACACGACCTACGAGCAGTACTTC. Its translation: CASSLEGDTTYEQYF.

The CDR3 loop is CASSLLDGRVWEQYF. The CDR3 nucleotides read TGTGCCAGCAGTTTATTAGACGGGAGGGTCTGGGAGCAGTACTTC. This chain links TRBV27 with TRBJ2-7, with TRBD2 identical over 8 bases. The trim removed 1 base at V and 7 bases at J, leaving 9 bases unmatched. CDR3 length: 15 amino acids. Germline assignment: CDR1 MNHEY and CDR2 SMNVEV (reference sequence).

This chain links TRBV28 with TRBJ2-7, with D hard to call. CDR1 is MDHEN, CDR2 SYDVKM, per germline. V shed 2 bases and J shed 5 bases, with 10 bases lying between them. The CDR3 totals 13 residues. CDR3 DNA sequence: TGTGCCAGCAGTTTAGTTAGAGTCCACGAGCAGTACTTC. It yields the protein CASSLVRVHEQYF.

This sequence joins TRBV6-5 and TRBJ1-2, with a possible D match to TRBD1 (5 bases). This CDR3 is 13 amino acids long. Trimming shortened V by 0 bases and J by 8 bases, and 10 bases separated the two germline ends. Germline CDR1 is MNHEY and CDR2 is SVGAGI. The CDR3 coding sequence is TGTGCCAGCAGTTACTCGAGCAGGGTCGGCTACACCTTC. Its protein product is CASSYSSRVGYTF.

Only a few counts were recorded for this clone. The rearrangement links TRBV21-1 to TRBJ1-2; TRBD1, the table's D call, lacks a check against the DNA. TRBV21-1 is described as a pseudogene. The CDR3 is 15 amino acids. The CDR3 DNA sequence: TGTGCCAGCAGCAGCTGGACAGGACTGCGCTATGGCTACACCTTC. Its translation is CASSSWTGLRYGYTF.

The rearrangement joins TRBV11-2 to TRBJ1-2, with D perhaps TRBD1 (5 bases). The CDR3 has 15 amino acids. CDR1 SGHAT and CDR2 FQNNGV come from the germline V gene. V was cut by 6 bases and J by 4 bases, with 18 bases left in between. This CDR3 reads CASRNDQGSSYGYTF. For the CDR3, the DNA is TGTGCCAGCAGAAACGACCAGGGTTCATCCTATGGCTACACCTTC.

The chain recombines TRBV5-6 with TRBJ2-7, with TRBD2 matching 8 bases. CDR3 length: 15 amino acids. Per the germline V gene, CDR1 is SGHDT and CDR2 is YYEEEE. V was clipped by 4 bases and J by 2 bases; unmatched bases: 8. CDR3 region: CASSLPGREAYEQYF. The CDR3 nucleotides read TGTGCCAGCAGCCTCCCCGGGAGGGAGGCCTACGAGCAGTACTTC.

The chain carries TRBV11-2 and TRBJ1-1; tentatively, D is TRBD1 (6 bases). The CDR3 is made up of 14 amino acids. Germline CDR1 SGHAT, CDR2 FQNNGV. Trimming shortened V by 5 bases and J by 5 bases, and 15 bases separated the two germline ends. CDR3 loop: CASSRTRGYTEAFF. As DNA, the CDR3 is TGTGCCAGCAGCCGAACCAGGGGTTATACTGAAGCTTTCTTT.

V and J are TRBV7-2 and TRBJ2-7; D is possibly TRBD2 (5 bases). Trimming removed 1 base from V and 0 bases from J, with 13 bases in between. The CDR3 totals 16 residues. Germline CDR1 reads SGHTA; CDR2 reads FQGNSA. The CDR3 is CASSLVGLLSSYEQYF. The CDR3 DNA is TGTGCCAGCAGCTTAGTAGGACTCTTGAGCTCCTACGAGCAGTACTTC.

This clone was counted between two and nine times. The chain carries TRBV5-4 and TRBJ2-7; D gene uncertain. V gave up 4 bases and J gave up 5 bases, with 19 bases separating them. The CDR3 runs 15 residues. Germline CDR1 reads SGHNT; CDR2 reads YYREEE (reference sequence). CDR3 sequence (DNA): TGTGCCAGCAGCCTAGAGGTGGAAATCCCCGACGAGCAGTACTTC. Its translation: CASSLEVEIPDEQYF.

This clone was counted between two and nine times. This chain connects TRBV7-9 to TRBJ1-6; D is perhaps TRBD1 (5 bases). V was shortened by 1 base and J by 9 bases, with 7 bases between the two germline ends. In germline, CDR1 is SEHNR, CDR2 FQNEAQ (reference sequence). The CDR3 length is 13 residues. CDR3: CASSLGGGSPLHF. DNA for the CDR3: TGTGCCAGCAGCTTAGGGGGGGGTTCACCCCTCCACTTT.

The chain has TRBV7-9 and TRBJ1-1, with D perhaps matching TRBD1 (6 bases). Germline CDR1 is SEHNR and CDR2 is FQNEAQ (reference sequence). The V gene lost 1 base and the J gene lost 11 bases, with 11 bases spanning the gap. The CDR3 sequence is 12 residues long. The CDR3 DNA follows: TGTGCCAGCAGCTTAGACAGGCAGGGGGCTTTCTTT. This sequence encodes CASSLDRQGAFF.

CDR3 nucleotides: TGTGCCAGCAGCACCCGGGACAGGGACCGCAATTCACCCCTCCACTTT. Translated: CASSTRDRDRNSPLHF. The chain combines TRBV7-9 with TRBJ1-6; 9 bases are a match to TRBD1. V shed 5 bases and J 7 bases; nucleotides not matched to a gene: 9. CDR3 size: 16 residues. The V gene's germline CDR1 is SEHNR and CDR2 FQNEAQ (reference sequence).

The chain uses TRBV28 and TRBJ1-4; 10 bases match TRBD1. Germline assignment: CDR1 MDHEN and CDR2 SYDVKM. Unmatched junction bases numbered 9, after V lost 5 bases and J lost 3 bases. The CDR3 runs 17 residues. This chain's CDR3 is CASSDGTGVRANEKLFF. The CDR3 DNA sequence: TGTGCCAGCAGTGATGGGACAGGGGTCCGAGCTAATGAAAAACTGTTTTTT. Full variable domain (remainder filled in from reference TRBV28 and TRBJ1-4): DVKVTQSSRYLVKRTGEKVFLECVQDMDHENMFWYRQDPGLGLRLIYFSYDVKMKEKGDIPEGYSVSREKKERFSLILESASTNQTSMYLCASSDGTGVRANEKLFFGSGTQLSVL.

CDR3 protein: CASSLAGTEYQPQHF. CDR3 in DNA: TGTGCCAGCAGCTTGGCTGGGACAGAGTATCAGCCCCAGCATTTT. The rearrangement joins TRBV5-5 to TRBJ1-5, with 7 nucleotides matching TRBD1. Germline V gene data show CDR1 as SGHKS and CDR2 as YYEKEE (reference sequence). CDR3 length equals 15 residues. J lost 5 bases, V lost 0 bases, and 5 bases had no gene match.

The chain is built from TRBV7-2 and TRBJ1-6; 7 nucleotides align to TRBD1. In germline, CDR1 is SGHTA, CDR2 FQGNSA. The CDR3 extends over 15 amino acids. V gave up 5 bases and J gave up 7 bases; unmatched junction bases: 8. The CDR3 DNA follows: TGTGCCAGCAGCCGGATCCAAGGGGGCAATTCACCCCTCCACTTT. Translation: CASSRIQGGNSPLHF.

J is TRBJ1-4 and V is TRBV28, with D hard to call. Between the trimmed V and J ends, which lost 5 bases and 14 bases, there was a span of 15 bases. This CDR3 has 12 amino acids. Germline V gene data show CDR1 as MDHEN and CDR2 as SYDVKM. As DNA, the CDR3 is TGTGCCAGCAGTATCCAGTCGGAGGATCTGTTTTTT. As protein: CASSIQSEDLFF.

A note on this clone: A read error may produce the germline difference seen at one junction end. The chain joins TRBV7-2 to TRBJ2-7; no clear D. The CDR3 runs 11 residues. Germline V gives CDR1 SGHTA, CDR2 FQGNSA. The DNA for the CDR3 is TGTGCCAGCAGCTTTTCCGGAGTTTATTTCTTC. It codes for CASSFSGVYFF. Using reference TRBV7-2 and TRBJ2-7 for the parts outside the CDR3, the full variable domain is GAGVSQSPSNKVTEKGKDVELRCDPISGHTALYWYRQSLGQGLEFLIYFQGNSAPDKSGLPSDRFSAERTGGSVSTLTIQRTQQEDSAVYLCASSFSGVYFFGPGTRLTVT.

The gene calls are TRBV10-3 and TRBJ2-7; D possibly corresponds to TRBD2 (6 bases). Trimming pared 4 bases from V and 1 base from J, leaving 8 bases between. CDR3 length: 13 amino acids. From germline, CDR1 is ENHRY and CDR2 SYGVKD. CDR3 sequence: CAISVGGSYEQYF. CDR3 nucleotide sequence: TGTGCCATCAGTGTCGGAGGGTCCTACGAGCAGTACTTC.

The gene calls are TRBV27 and TRBJ1-1; D might be TRBD1 (6 bases). The CDR3 loop spans 12 amino acids. Germline V gene data show CDR1 as MNHEY and CDR2 as SMNVEV (reference sequence). V lost 6 bases and J lost 1, with 6 bases in between. The CDR3 here is CASRTGNTEAFF. DNA of the CDR3: TGTGCCAGCAGGACAGGGAACACTGAAGCTTTCTTT.

The CDR3 spells CASSQEEGIGSGANVLTF. For the CDR3, the DNA is TGTGCCAGCAGCCAAGAGGAGGGAATCGGCTCTGGGGCCAACGTCCTGACTTTC. The rearrangement uses TRBV4-2 and TRBJ2-6, with TRBD2 as a possible D gene (6 bases). V dropped 0 bases and J dropped 0 bases, with 12 bases sitting between them. Per the germline V gene, CDR1 is LGHNA and CDR2 is YNFKEQ. The length of the CDR3 is 18 residues.